These 16 T cell receptor beta chains were all obtained from the same sample, sequenced in a study of blood T cell repertoires in COVID-19. Using immunoSEQ multiplex PCR, the repertoire was profiled, and TCRdb retains in-frame clones only, with some absent. This sample has 250,000 to 350,000 clones, with about 90% found just once. Specimen: PBMCs or T cells enriched from blood (not recorded which). These TCRs come from a woman aged 18-29 years with acute COVID-19.

The rearrangement uses TRBV19 and TRBJ1-5; 11 nucleotides agree with TRBD1. The CDR3 runs 14 residues. The junction had 8 bases not matched to a gene; V was cut back by 9 bases and J by 7 bases. CDR1 and CDR2 (germline): LNHDA, SQIVND (reference sequence). The CDR3 protein is CASNPGQGGQPQHF. For the CDR3, the DNA is TGTGCCAGCAACCCGGGACAGGGGGGACAGCCCCAGCATTTT.

The chain employs TRBV7-2 and TRBJ2-1, with TRBD2 matching 12 bases. The germline V gene has CDR1 SGHTA and CDR2 FQGNSA. J lost 7 bases, V lost 2 bases, and 9 bases had no gene match. There are 17 residues in the CDR3. CDR3 coding DNA: TGTGCCAGCAGCTTATACTTACCTAGCGGGAGGGTAAATGAGCAGTTCTTC. It is translated as CASSLYLPSGRVNEQFF.

The chain combines TRBV5-1 with TRBJ1-6; D gene ambiguous. The germline gives CDR1 SGHRS, CDR2 YFSETQ. This CDR3 is 14 amino acids long. Trimming stripped 0 bases from V and 7 bases from J, with 8 bases between. The CDR3 DNA reads TGCGCCAGCAGCTTGGAGCACTTCAATTCACCCCTCCACTTT. Translated: CASSLEHFNSPLHF.

The CDR3 spells CAWSIPGNTEAFF. The CDR3 bases are TGTGCCTGGAGTATCCCAGGGAACACTGAAGCTTTCTTT. V and J are TRBV30 and TRBJ1-1; D is unresolved. The ends were cut back, 2 bases at V and 1 base at J, with 8 bases in the middle. Germline V gives CDR1 GTSNPN, CDR2 SVGIG (reference sequence). The CDR3 is 13 amino acids.

The gene calls are TRBV4-2 and TRBJ1-1; D is possibly TRBD1 (5 bases). Germline V gene sequence: CDR1 LGHNA, CDR2 YNFKEQ. Trimming shortened V by 10 bases and J by 4 bases, and 10 bases separated the two germline ends. The CDR3 length is 11 residues. CDR3 protein: CATGGATEAFF. The CDR3, as DNA: TGTGCCACCGGTGGGGCCACTGAAGCTTTCTTT.

CDR3 region: CASTKDRGYGYTF. The CDR3 bases are TGTGCCAGTACCAAGGACAGGGGGTATGGCTACACCTTC. The J gene is TRBJ1-2, the V gene TRBV19, with TRBD1 matching over 10 bases. Germline V lookup: CDR1 LNHDA, CDR2 SQIVND (reference sequence). This CDR3 has 13 amino acids. V lost 7 bases, J lost 5 bases, and 4 bases stayed unmatched.

The rearrangement uses TRBV11-2 and TRBJ1-5; no firm D call. This CDR3 contains 16 residues. Germline lookup yields CDR1 SGHAT and CDR2 FQNNGV. The V end lost 5 bases, the J end lost 4 bases, and 18 bases lay between the germline ends. For the CDR3, the DNA is TGTGCCAGCAGCCTCGCGTTAGGAGGGCCTAATCAGCCCCAGCATTTT. Translation: CASSLALGGPNQPQHF.

The genes are TRBV9 and TRBJ2-6; no clear D. The V end was cut by 3 bases, the J end by 2 bases, with 6 bases between. The length of the CDR3 is 14 residues. Germline V gene sequence: CDR1 SGDLS, CDR2 YYNGEE. The CDR3 nucleotides read TGTGCCAGCAGCGCTCCTGCTGGGGCCAACGTCCTGACTTTC. It specifies CASSAPAGANVLTF.

This clone has just one count. Other DNA sequences within the sample encode an identical CDR3. The V gene is TRBV2, the J gene TRBJ2-7; TRBD2 might be the D (6 bases). V lost 6 bases and J 0 bases, leaving 6 bases between the germline ends. From germline, CDR1 is SNHLY and CDR2 FYNNEI. The CDR3 runs to 12 residues. This chain's CDR3 is CASSGGSYEQYF. CDR3 sequence (DNA): TGTGCCAGCAGCGGGGGCTCCTACGAGCAGTACTTC.

The V call is TRBV4-1, the J call TRBJ1-1; 7 bases fit TRBD1. V lost 0 bases and J lost 5; bases outside the gene matches: 9. Per germline, CDR1 MGHRA and CDR2 YSYEKL. This CDR3 spans 16 amino acids. CDR3 DNA sequence: TGCGCCAGCAGCCAAGATGGAACAGGGGTAGGTACTGAAGCTTTCTTT. It yields the protein CASSQDGTGVGTEAFF.

This chain connects TRBV28 to TRBJ1-2; D not certain. The CDR3 contains 12 residues. The V gene lost 3 bases and the J gene lost 3 bases, with 5 bases spanning the gap. CDR1 and CDR2 (germline): MDHEN, SYDVKM. CDR3 region: CASSFVDYGYTF. CDR3 DNA sequence: TGTGCCAGCAGTTTTGTCGACTATGGCTACACCTTC.

V is TRBV11-2 and J is TRBJ2-1, with TRBD2 identical over 16 bases. With 5 bases clipped from V and 8 bases from J, the junction kept 9 bases outside the gene matches. The CDR3 is made up of 17 amino acids. Germline values: CDR1 SGHAT, CDR2 FQNNGV. The CDR3 here is CASSPLGLAGGRDEQFF. As DNA, the CDR3 is TGTGCCAGCAGCCCGCTGGGACTAGCGGGAGGGCGGGATGAGCAGTTCTTC. Filled out from reference TRBV11-2 and TRBJ2-1, the complete variable domain reads EAGVAQSPRYKIIEKRQSVAFWCNPISGHATLYWYQQILGQGPKLLIQFQNNGVVDDSQLPKDRFSAERLKGVDSTLKIQPAKLEDSAVYLCASSPLGLAGGRDEQFFGPGTRLTVL.

The V and J genes are TRBV28 and TRBJ1-2; D call uncertain. Trimming pared 6 bases from V and 8 bases from J, leaving 16 bases between. Germline loops: CDR1 MDHEN, CDR2 SYDVKM. The CDR3 has 13 residues. The CDR3 DNA is TGTGCCAGCAGCCATTCCTTCGAGCGAGGCTACACCTTC. It codes for CASSHSFERGYTF.

This clone was found a few times. The chain combines TRBV9 with TRBJ2-1; weak D call: TRBD2 (6 bases). V gave up 0 bases and J gave up 6 bases, with 10 bases separating them. The germline V gene has CDR1 SGDLS and CDR2 YYNGEE. The CDR3 spans 14 residues. This CDR3 reads CASSVGSGSNEQFF. The CDR3 DNA is TGTGCCAGCAGCGTAGGTAGCGGTTCCAATGAGCAGTTCTTC. The full variable domain, in which reference TRBV9 and TRBJ2-1 provide the parts outside the CDR3, is DSGVTQTPKHLITATGQRVTLRCSPRSGDLSVYWYQQSLDQGLQFLIQYYNGEERAKGNILERFSAQQFPDLHSELNLSSLELGDSALYFCASSVGSGSNEQFFGPGTRLTVL.

The chain uses TRBV5-1 and TRBJ1-4; TRBD1 might be the D (5 bases). There are 15 residues in the CDR3. The ends were cut back, 4 bases at V and 12 bases at J, with 22 bases in the middle. The germline V gene has CDR1 SGHRS and CDR2 YFSETQ. The CDR3 bases are TGCGCCAGCAGCCGGGAGGGCAGGGAAGGTCAAGAACTGTTTTTT. Translated: CASSREGREGQELFF. The full variable domain, completed using reference TRBV5-1 and TRBJ1-4, is KAGVTQTPRYLIKTRGQQVTLSCSPISGHRSVSWYQQTPGQGLQFLFEYFSETQRNKGNFPGRFSGRQFSNSRSEMNVSTLELGDSALYLCASSREGREGQELFFGSGTQLSVL.

The chain employs TRBV19 and TRBJ2-2, with TRBD2 identical over 16 bases. Germline V gene sequence: CDR1 LNHDA, CDR2 SQIVND (reference sequence). CDR3 length: 18 amino acids. Trimming took 6 bases from V and 6 from J; bases not matched to a gene: 10. CDR3 in amino acids: CASRFPGLAGGVAGELFF. The DNA of the CDR3 is TGTGCCAGTAGATTTCCGGGACTAGCGGGAGGGGTGGCCGGGGAGCTGTTTTTT.